The clone carrying this TCR beta chain has only a few counts. Trimming took 3 bases from V and 2 from J, leaving 14 bases between them. In germline, CDR1 is MGHRA, CDR2 YSYEKL. This CDR3 spans 15 amino acids. These data belong to a study of T-cell memory formation after mild COVID-19. TCRdb fed the 5' RACE reads into MiXCR, producing one record per CDR3 protein. The sample consists of about 340,000 distinct CDR3 sequences, under 15% of them appearing once. The rearrangement links TRBV4-1 to TRBJ2-7, with TRBD2 as a possible D gene (5 bases). This clonotype was obtained from a man aged 18 to 29 who had mild COVID-19 (a few samples of this study predate the infection). Cell type and time point are not known. What was sequenced was PBMCs or a T cell subset sorted from them (not recorded which). In DNA form, the CDR3 reads TGCGCCAGCAGCCATCCCCTCGGGAACACCTACGAGCAGTACTTC. Translated: CASSHPLGNTYEQYF.